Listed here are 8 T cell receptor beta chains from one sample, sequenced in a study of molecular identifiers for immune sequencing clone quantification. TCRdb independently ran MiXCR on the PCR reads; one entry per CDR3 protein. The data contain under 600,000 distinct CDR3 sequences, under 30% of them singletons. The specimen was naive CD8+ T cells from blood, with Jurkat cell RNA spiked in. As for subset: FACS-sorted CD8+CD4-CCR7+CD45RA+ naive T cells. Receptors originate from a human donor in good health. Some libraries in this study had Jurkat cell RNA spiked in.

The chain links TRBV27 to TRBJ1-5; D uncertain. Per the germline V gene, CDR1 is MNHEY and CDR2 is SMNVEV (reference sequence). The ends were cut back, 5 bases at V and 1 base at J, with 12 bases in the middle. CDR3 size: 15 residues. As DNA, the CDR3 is TGTGCCAGCAGTGATAGGGTTCCGAGCAATCAGCCCCAGCATTTT. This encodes CASSDRVPSNQPQHF.

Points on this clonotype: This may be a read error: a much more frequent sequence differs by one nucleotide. The CDR3 loop reads CASSRERGRTCEQYF. The CDR3 DNA is TGTGCCAGCAGCCGTGAACGGGGGCGAACCTGCGAGCAGTACTTC. The chain couples TRBV14 to TRBJ2-7; the D call may be TRBD1 or TRBD2 (6 bases each). The V end lost 4 bases, the J end lost 6 bases, and 19 bases lay between the germline ends. The CDR3 is made up of 15 amino acids. Looked up from germline, CDR1 is SGHDN and CDR2 is FVKESK.

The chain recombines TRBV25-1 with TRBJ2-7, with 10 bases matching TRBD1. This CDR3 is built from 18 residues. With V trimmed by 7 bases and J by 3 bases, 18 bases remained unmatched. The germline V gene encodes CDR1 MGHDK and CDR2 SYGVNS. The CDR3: CASTTEGQGQPRGYEQYF. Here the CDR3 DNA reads TGTGCCAGCACTACGGAGGGACAGGGGCAACCCCGCGGCTACGAGCAGTACTTC.

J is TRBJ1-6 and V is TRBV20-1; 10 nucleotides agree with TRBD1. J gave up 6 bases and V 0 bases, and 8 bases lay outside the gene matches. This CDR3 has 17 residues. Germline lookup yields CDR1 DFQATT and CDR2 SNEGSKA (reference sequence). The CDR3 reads CSARDHKGQGTNSPLHF. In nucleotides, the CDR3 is TGCAGTGCTAGAGACCACAAGGGACAGGGGACTAATTCACCCCTCCACTTT.

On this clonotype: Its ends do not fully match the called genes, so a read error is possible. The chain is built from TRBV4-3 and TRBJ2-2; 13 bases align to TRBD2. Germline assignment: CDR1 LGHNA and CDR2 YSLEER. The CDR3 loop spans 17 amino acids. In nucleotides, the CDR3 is TGCGCCAGCGGCCAAGAGAGACTAGCGGGGGGCACCGGGGAGCTGTTTTTT. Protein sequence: CASGQERLAGGTGELFF.

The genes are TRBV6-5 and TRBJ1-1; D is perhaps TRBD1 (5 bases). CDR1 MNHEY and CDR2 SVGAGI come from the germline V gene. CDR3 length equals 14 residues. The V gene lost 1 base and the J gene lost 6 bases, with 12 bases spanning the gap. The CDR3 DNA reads TGTGCCAGCAGTTACTTTACGGTGGGGGCTGAAGCTTTCTTT. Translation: CASSYFTVGAEAFF.

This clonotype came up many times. The CDR3 DNA reads TGCGCCAGCAGCCAAGGGACAGGGGGAAATCAGCCCCAGCATTTT. Protein: CASSQGTGGNQPQHF. The chain has TRBV4-3 and TRBJ1-5; 10 nucleotides match TRBD1. CDR1 LGHNA and CDR2 YSLEER come from the germline V gene. The CDR3 is made up of 15 amino acids. Trimming at V came to 1 base and at J to 4 bases, leaving 1 base not matched to a gene.

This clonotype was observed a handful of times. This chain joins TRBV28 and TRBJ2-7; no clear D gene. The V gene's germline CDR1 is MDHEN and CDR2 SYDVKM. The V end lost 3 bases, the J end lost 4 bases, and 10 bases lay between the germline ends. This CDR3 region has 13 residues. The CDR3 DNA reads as TGTGCCAGCAGTTTTGAAGGGCGGTACGAGCAGTACTTC. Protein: CASSFEGRYEQYF.